This T cell receptor beta chain was observed in a study of T cells in localized non-small cell lung cancer. Whole-study results and caveats: Adjacent lung had a median roughly 50 of the 100 largest tumor clones.

Profiled with immunoSEQ multiplex PCR; TCRdb holds only in-frame clones, not every one. The sample yields approximately 83,000 clones, around 90% seen once. The CDR3 is 14 residues long. Germline V gives CDR1 LNHDA, CDR2 SQIVND (reference sequence). Trimming stripped 3 bases from V and 1 base from J, with 10 bases between. About this clone itself: Antigen: not known.

This clonotype originated in a woman aged 35-75 years with stage II squamous cell lung carcinoma. The sample here was PBMCs, taken before any cancer treatment. The V call is TRBV19, the J call TRBJ2-7; D is unclear. The chain's CDR3 is CASSISSLSYEQYF. The CDR3 bases are TGTGCCAGTAGTATTAGCTCCCTGTCCTACGAGCAGTACTTC. The full variable domain, rest sourced from reference TRBV19 and TRBJ2-7, is DGGITQSPKYLFRKEGQNVTLSCEQNLNHDAMYWYRQDPGQGLRLIYYSQIVNDFQKGDIAEGYSVSREKKESFPLTVTSAQKNPTAFYLCASSISSLSYEQYFGPGTRLTVT.